A single T cell receptor (beta chain) is shown here with its context. Its antigen is currently not known. Base quality data are lacking; no much larger clone is found one base away. Participants in the prospective study were enrolled through a virtual design, were aged about 18 to 100 years, and lived in about 25 United States geographic areas. To assign participants to cohorts, the prospective study relied on clinical history that participants themselves reported in a screening survey and a study questionnaire. Recovered participants in ImmuneRACE Cohort 3 were defined as having two consecutive negative NP/OP PCR tests, clearance from a healthcare professional, or resolution of symptoms. Each participant in the prospective study had whole blood, serum and a nasopharyngeal or oropharyngeal swab collected by mobile phlebotomists. Over an approximately two-month period, participants in the prospective study had the option of providing additional blood draws and questionnaires. Prospective study blood samples were shipped either frozen or at room temperature before DNA extraction.

From the germline V gene, CDR1 is LGHNA and CDR2 is YNFKEQ. V loses 0 bases, J loses 3 bases, and the germline ends lie 12 bases apart. The CDR3 covers 15 residues, taking in both the cysteine and the phenylalanine. The kept DNA is CDR3 alone, 45 bases in frame from the first base. The sample is drawn from a study of blood T cell repertoires in COVID-19 (dated by TCRdb to 2019 to 2021). Background on the whole study: Collaborator samples came from the United States, Italy and Spain and covered acute and convalescent phases of COVID-19. The material from the prospective study consisted of cDNA or gDNA derived from T cells, B-cell-depleted T cells, or PBMCs. Subjects who had been exposed to COVID-19, were actively infected with it, or had recovered from it provided the deeply sampled blood TCRbeta repertoires that made up the dataset. A freely available public database, intended as a resource for researchers studying the immune response to SARS-CoV-2, is where the repertoires were released. The samples were drawn from two sources: the first 160 participants of the ongoing ImmuneRACE study, and 950 to 1,500 subjects contributed by 6 global collaborators. The sample metadata nearly always contained a de-identified subject ID, COVID-19 status, age in years and sex. Where HLA class I and class II types were available, the types were taken from metadata supplied by the sample provider, not from assay-based typing.

The immunoSEQ Assay, a bias-controlled multiplex PCR, was used to amplify TCRbeta CDR3 regions from genomic DNA. The authors' analysis ran thus. The number of nucleated cells in each sample was estimated from the amplification of reference gene primers within the assay. To quantify the absolute abundance of each unique TCRbeta CDR3 rearrangement, sequence reads were collapsed and filtered. Productive Simpson clonality was computed per sample as the square root of Simpson's diversity index over productive rearrangements. The immuneACCESS repertoire file appears here via TCRdb, limited to in-frame rearrangements. These files lack a portion of the clones; in checked studies, under half of the deficit traces to unresolved V genes, and the cause of the others is not known. The V and J calls and clone size come from that table; D and trimming were worked out from the DNA. Here the sample has about 330,000 clones; approximately 92% occur a single time. 15% to 20% of the sample is taken by the ten largest.

The study at large found these results: How much clinical and demographic metadata was included differed by source and by participant, and the metadata was provided uncurated.

This sequence uses TRBV4-2 and TRBJ2-7; the D gene is perhaps TRBD1, on 5 matching bases. Input material: PBMCs or T cells enriched from blood (not recorded which). This sequence originates from a woman aged 30 to 39 who had recovered from COVID-19. The CDR3 region has the sequence CASSQDLTVSYEQYF. The nucleotide sequence reads as follows: TGTGCCAGCAGCCAAGATTTGACAGTGAGCTACGAGCAGTACTTC.